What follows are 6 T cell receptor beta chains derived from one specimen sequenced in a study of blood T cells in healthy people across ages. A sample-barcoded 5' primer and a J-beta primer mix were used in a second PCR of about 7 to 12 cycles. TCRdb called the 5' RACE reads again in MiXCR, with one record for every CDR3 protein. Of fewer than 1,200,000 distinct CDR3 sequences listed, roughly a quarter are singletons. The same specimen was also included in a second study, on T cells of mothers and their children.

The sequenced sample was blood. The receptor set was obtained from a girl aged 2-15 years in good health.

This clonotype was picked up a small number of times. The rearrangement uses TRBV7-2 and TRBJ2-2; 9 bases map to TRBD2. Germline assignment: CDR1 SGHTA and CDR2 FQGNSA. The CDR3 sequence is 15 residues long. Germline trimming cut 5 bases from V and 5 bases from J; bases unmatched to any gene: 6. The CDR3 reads CASSRSGSKTGELFF. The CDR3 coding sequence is TGTGCCAGCAGCCGTAGCGGGAGTAAGACCGGGGAGCTGTTTTTT. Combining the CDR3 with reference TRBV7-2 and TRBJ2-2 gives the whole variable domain GAGVSQSPSNKVTEKGKDVELRCDPISGHTALYWYRQSLGQGLEFLIYFQGNSAPDKSGLPSDRFSAERTGGSVSTLTIQRTQQEDSAVYLCASSRSGSKTGELFFGEGSRLTVL.

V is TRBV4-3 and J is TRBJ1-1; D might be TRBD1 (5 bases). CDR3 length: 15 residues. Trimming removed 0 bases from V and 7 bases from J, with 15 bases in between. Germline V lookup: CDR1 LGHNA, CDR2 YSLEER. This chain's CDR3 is CASSQDRAPVIEAFF. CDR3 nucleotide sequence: TGCGCCAGCAGCCAAGACAGGGCACCGGTGATTGAAGCTTTCTTT.

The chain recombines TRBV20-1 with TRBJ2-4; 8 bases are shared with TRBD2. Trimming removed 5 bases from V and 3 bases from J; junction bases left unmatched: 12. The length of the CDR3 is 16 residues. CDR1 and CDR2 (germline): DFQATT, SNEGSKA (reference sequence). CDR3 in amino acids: CSALDSSGSDKNIQYF. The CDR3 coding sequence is TGCAGTGCTCTGGACTCAAGCGGGAGTGACAAAAACATTCAGTACTTC.

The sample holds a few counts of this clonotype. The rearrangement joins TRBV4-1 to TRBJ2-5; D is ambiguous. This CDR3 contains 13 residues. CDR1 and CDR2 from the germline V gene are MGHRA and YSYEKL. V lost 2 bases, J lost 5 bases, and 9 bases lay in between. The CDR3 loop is CASSQPWAETQYF. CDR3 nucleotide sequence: TGCGCCAGCAGCCAACCATGGGCGGAGACCCAGTACTTC.

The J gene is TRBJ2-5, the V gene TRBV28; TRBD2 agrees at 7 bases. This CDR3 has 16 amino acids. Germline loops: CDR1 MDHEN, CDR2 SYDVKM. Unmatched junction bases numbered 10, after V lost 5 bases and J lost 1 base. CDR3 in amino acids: CASSHRSSGVQETQYF. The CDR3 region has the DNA TGTGCCAGCAGTCATCGTTCTAGCGGAGTCCAAGAGACCCAGTACTTC.

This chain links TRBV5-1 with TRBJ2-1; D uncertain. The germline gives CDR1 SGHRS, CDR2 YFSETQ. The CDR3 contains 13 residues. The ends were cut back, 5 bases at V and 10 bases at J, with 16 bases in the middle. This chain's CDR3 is CASSMMNRVEQFF. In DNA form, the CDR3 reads TGCGCCAGCAGTATGATGAACCGGGTCGAGCAGTTCTTC.